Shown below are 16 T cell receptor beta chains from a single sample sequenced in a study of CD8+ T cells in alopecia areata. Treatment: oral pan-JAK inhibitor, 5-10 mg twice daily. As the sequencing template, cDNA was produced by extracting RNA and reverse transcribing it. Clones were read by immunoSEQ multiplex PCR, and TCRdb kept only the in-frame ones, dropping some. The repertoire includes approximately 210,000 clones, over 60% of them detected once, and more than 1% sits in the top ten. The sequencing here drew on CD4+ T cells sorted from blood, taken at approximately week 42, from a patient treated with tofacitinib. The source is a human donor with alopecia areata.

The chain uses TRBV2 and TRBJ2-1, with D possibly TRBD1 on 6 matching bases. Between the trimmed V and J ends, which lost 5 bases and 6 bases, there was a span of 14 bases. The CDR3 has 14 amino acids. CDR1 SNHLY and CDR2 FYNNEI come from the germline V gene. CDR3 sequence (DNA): TGTGCCAGCAGTCGGGGACACGATCTCAATGAGCAGTTCTTC. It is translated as CASSRGHDLNEQFF. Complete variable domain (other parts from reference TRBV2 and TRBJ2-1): EPEVTQTPSHQVTQMGQEVILRCVPISNHLYFYWYRQILGQKVEFLVSFYNNEISEKSEIFDDQFSVERPDGSNFTLKIRSTKLEDSAMYFCASSRGHDLNEQFFGPGTRLTVL.

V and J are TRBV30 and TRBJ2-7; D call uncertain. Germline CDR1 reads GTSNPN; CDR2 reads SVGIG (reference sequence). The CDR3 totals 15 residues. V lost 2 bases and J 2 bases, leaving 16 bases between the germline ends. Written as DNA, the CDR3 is TGTGCCTGGAGTCGCCCAGACGCAACCGCCTACGAGCAGTACTTC. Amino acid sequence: CAWSRPDATAYEQYF.

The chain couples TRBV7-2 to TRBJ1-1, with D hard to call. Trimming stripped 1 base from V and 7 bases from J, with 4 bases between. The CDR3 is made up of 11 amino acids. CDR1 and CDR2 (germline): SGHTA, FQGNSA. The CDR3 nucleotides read TGTGCCAGCAGCTTAGTACTTGAAGCTTTCTTT. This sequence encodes CASSLVLEAFF.

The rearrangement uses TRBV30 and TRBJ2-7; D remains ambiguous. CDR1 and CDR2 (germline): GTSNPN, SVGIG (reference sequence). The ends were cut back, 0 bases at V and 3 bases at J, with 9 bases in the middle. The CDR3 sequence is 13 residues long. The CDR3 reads CAWSVRASYEQYF. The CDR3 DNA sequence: TGTGCCTGGAGTGTACGGGCCAGCTACGAGCAGTACTTC.

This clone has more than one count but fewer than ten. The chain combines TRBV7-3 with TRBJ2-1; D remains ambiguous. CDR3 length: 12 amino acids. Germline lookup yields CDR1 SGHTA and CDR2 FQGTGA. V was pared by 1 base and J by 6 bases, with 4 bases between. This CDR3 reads CASSLIGNEQFF. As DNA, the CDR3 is TGTGCCAGCAGCTTAATAGGCAATGAGCAGTTCTTC.

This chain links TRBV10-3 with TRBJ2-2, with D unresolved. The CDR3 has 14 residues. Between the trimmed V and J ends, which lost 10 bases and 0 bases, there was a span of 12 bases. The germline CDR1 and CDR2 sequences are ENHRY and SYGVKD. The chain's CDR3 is CATSEFSNTGELFF. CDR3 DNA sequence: TGTGCCACAAGCGAGTTTTCGAACACCGGGGAGCTGTTTTTT.

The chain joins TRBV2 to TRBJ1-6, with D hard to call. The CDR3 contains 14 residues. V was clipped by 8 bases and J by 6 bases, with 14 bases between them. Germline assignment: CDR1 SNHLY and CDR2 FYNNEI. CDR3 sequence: CASDSRVPNSPLHF. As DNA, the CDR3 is TGTGCCAGCGACTCCCGGGTCCCTAATTCACCCCTCCACTTT.

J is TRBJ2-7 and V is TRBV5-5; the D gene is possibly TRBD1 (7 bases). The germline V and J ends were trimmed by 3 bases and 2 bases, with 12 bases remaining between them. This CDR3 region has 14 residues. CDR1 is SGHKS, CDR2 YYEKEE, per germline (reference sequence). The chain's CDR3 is CASSSRGATYEQYF. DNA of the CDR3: TGTGCCAGCAGCTCCAGGGGGGCAACCTACGAGCAGTACTTC.

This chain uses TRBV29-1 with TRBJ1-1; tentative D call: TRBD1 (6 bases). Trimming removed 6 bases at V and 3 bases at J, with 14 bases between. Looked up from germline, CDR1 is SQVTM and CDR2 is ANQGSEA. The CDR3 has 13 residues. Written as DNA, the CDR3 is TGCAGCGTCAGTACGGGGGCGGACACTGAAGCTTTCTTT. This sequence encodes CSVSTGADTEAFF.

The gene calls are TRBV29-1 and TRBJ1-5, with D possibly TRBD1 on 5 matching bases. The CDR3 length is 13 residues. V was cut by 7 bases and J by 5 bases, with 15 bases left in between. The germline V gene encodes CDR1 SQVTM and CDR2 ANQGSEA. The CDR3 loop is CSANIGTDQPQHF. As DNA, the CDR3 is TGCAGCGCCAACATAGGGACGGATCAGCCCCAGCATTTT.

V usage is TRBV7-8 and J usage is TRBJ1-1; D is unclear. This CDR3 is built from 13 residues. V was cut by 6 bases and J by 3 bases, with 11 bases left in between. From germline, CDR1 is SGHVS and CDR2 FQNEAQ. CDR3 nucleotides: TGTGCCAGCAGAATAAAGAGGGACACTGAAGCTTTCTTT. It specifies CASRIKRDTEAFF.

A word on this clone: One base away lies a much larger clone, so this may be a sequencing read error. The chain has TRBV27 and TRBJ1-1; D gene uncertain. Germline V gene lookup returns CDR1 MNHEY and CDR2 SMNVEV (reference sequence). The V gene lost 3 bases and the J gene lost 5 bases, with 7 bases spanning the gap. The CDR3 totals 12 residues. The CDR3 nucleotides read TGTGCCAGCAGTTTCGCAGGAACTGAAGCTTTCTTT. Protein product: CASSFAGTEAFF.

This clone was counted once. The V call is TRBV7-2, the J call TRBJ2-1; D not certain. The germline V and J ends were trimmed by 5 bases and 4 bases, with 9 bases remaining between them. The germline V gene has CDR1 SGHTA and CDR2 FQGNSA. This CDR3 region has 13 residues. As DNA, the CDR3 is TGTGCCAGCAGCCTGGAGATTTACAATGAGCAGTTCTTC. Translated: CASSLEIYNEQFF.

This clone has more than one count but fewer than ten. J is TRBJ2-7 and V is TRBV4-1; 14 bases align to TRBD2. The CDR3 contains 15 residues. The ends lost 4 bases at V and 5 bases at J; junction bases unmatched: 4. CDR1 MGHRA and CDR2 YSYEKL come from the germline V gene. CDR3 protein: CASSRGTSGGDEQYF. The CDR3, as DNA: TGCGCCAGCAGCCGAGGGACTAGCGGGGGTGACGAGCAGTACTTC.

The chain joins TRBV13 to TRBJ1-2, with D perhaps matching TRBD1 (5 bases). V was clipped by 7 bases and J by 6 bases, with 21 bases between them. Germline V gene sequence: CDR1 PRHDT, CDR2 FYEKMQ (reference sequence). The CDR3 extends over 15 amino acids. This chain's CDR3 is CASTFGGTGGDGYTF. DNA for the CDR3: TGTGCCAGCACCTTTGGTGGCACAGGAGGGGATGGCTACACCTTC.

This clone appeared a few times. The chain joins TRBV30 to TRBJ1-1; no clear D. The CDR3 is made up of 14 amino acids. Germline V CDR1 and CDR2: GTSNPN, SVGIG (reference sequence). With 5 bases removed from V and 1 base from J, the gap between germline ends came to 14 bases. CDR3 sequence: CAWWLDPKNTEAFF. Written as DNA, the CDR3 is TGTGCCTGGTGGTTAGACCCTAAGAACACTGAAGCTTTCTTT.